A single sample is the source of the 5 T cell receptor beta chains below, sequenced in a study of blood T cell repertoires in COVID-19. The method was immunoSEQ multiplex PCR; TCRdb's version includes in-frame clones alone and lacks a portion of them. The table lists about 150,000 clones, more than 80% of them singletons. Sequencing was done on a sample of peripheral blood. These receptors were taken from a middle-aged woman with acute or convalescent COVID-19.

The chain uses TRBV27 and TRBJ2-1; the D gene is possibly TRBD1 (5 bases). Germline V gene lookup returns CDR1 MNHEY and CDR2 SMNVEV (reference sequence). Trimming took 2 bases from V and 9 from J, leaving 11 bases between them. The CDR3 is 13 residues long. In DNA form, the CDR3 reads TGTGCCAGCAGTTTACACAGGATTGCTGAGCAGTTCTTC. Translation: CASSLHRIAEQFF.

The rearrangement joins TRBV9 to TRBJ2-7; 9 bases map to TRBD1. The CDR3 has 14 amino acids. V lost 0 bases, J lost 8 bases, and 6 bases stayed unmatched. The V gene's germline CDR1 is SGDLS and CDR2 YYNGEE. CDR3 DNA sequence: TGTGCCAGCAGCGTAGACCGACAGGGGGTGAAGCAGTACTTC. This sequence encodes CASSVDRQGVKQYF.

The rearrangement uses TRBV11-2 and TRBJ1-1, with D hard to call. This CDR3 is 13 amino acids long. With 6 bases removed from V and 0 bases from J, the gap between germline ends came to 8 bases. CDR1 and CDR2 from the germline V gene are SGHAT and FQNNGV. The CDR3 nucleotides read TGTGCCAGCAGGGCCACAGTGAACACTGAAGCTTTCTTT. Translating gives CASRATVNTEAFF.

This clone was observed once. The chain couples TRBV9 to TRBJ1-2; 9 bases line up with TRBD1. V gave up 4 bases and J gave up 4 bases; unmatched junction bases: 8. The CDR3 totals 15 residues. Per the germline V gene, CDR1 is SGDLS and CDR2 is YYNGEE. The CDR3 bases are TGTGCCAGCAGCTCAAAGACAGGGGGGGTCTATGGCTACACCTTC. This gives the protein CASSSKTGGVYGYTF.

The J gene is TRBJ1-6, the V gene TRBV30, with D tentatively TRBD1 (5 bases). Germline CDR1 GTSNPN, CDR2 SVGIG (reference sequence). This CDR3 comprises 13 residues. The V end was cut by 3 bases, the J end by 10 bases, with 13 bases between. CDR3 sequence: CAWRQAPRSPLHF. The CDR3 DNA follows: TGTGCCTGGAGACAGGCTCCTCGGTCACCCCTCCACTTT.